The clone carrying this T cell receptor beta chain was found a few times. Isolation recovered at least 6.5 million PBMCs from every sample. The sample is drawn from a study of blood T cells in healthy people across ages. Next came a second PCR, run for about 7 to 12 cycles, which used a sample-barcoded 5' primer along with a J-beta primer mix. TCRdb reprocessed the 5' RACE reads via MiXCR and lists one record per CDR3 protein. The sample lists 1.5 million to 2 million distinct CDR3 sequences; around 42% were seen once. Germline assignment: CDR1 SGHTA and CDR2 FQGTGA. Losses at the gene ends were 4 bases for V and 1 base for J; bases not matched to a gene: 3. This CDR3 has 15 residues.

The sample consisted of blood. The rearrangement links TRBV7-3 to TRBJ2-2, with 7 bases that match TRBD1. The receptor was derived from a human donor in good health. The CDR3 is CASSSSGGNTGELFF. The CDR3 coding sequence is TGTGCCAGCAGCTCATCAGGGGGGAACACCGGGGAGCTGTTTTTT.